These T cell receptor beta chains were read from a single sample in a study of blood T cell repertoires in COVID-19. Clones were sequenced by immunoSEQ multiplex PCR, and TCRdb holds only the in-frame ones, with some missing. The table shows under 250,000 clones, with approximately 82% occurring only once. Sequencing was done on a sample of peripheral blood. The receptor set was obtained from a man between 25 and 39 years old who had recovered from COVID-19. Both conserved end residues are part of each CDR3. Each record gives: D gene, V gene, J gene, clone size, CDR3 length, CDR3 DNA, CDR3 protein. D genes are given only for firm matches. Not all rows give a size; the values are once, few, many and, for expanded clones, a class.

-,TRBV11-2,TRBJ1-2,few,16,TGTGCCAGCAGCTTAGGGGGGGACTCCAAGGCGCGGGGCTACACCTTC,CASSLGGDSKARGYTF
TRBD1,TRBV15,TRBJ1-1,-,13,TGTGCCACCAGACGACAGGGGGGGACTGAAGCTTTCTTT,CATRRQGGTEAFF
-,TRBV7-2,TRBJ1-1,-,15,TGTGCCAGCAGCAATCAGGGCGCGGGGGGGGCTTTAGCTTTCTTT,CASSNQGAGGALAFF
TRBD1,TRBV13,TRBJ1-2,-,13,TGTGCCAGCAGCCCAGAAAGGACAGGAGGCTACACCTTC,CASSPERTGGYTF
-,TRBV2,TRBJ1-1,-,13,TGTGCCAGCAGTGTGCTCGCGGACACTGAAGCTTTCTTT,CASSVLADTEAFF
-,TRBV7-9,TRBJ1-3,few,12,TGTGCCAGCAGCAACGGGGTATACACCATATATTTT,CASSNGVYTIYF
TRBD1,TRBV10-1,TRBJ2-3,few,13,TGCGCCAGCAGGACAGGGGGCACAGATACGCAGTATTTT,CASRTGGTDTQYF
-,TRBV21-1,TRBJ1-3,once,16,TGTGCCAGCAGCAATATAGGGACAGCTACCTTAGGCACCATATATTTT,CASSNIGTATLGTIYF
TRBD2,TRBV5-1,TRBJ2-3,-,19,TGCGCCAGCAGCATATGGACTAGCGGGGGGTCCCTTAGCACAGATACGCAGTATTTT,CASSIWTSGGSLSTDTQYF
TRBD2,TRBV19,TRBJ2-1,-,16,TGTGCCAGTAGTATACGACTAGCGGGGGAGTACAATGAGCAGTTCTTC,CASSIRLAGEYNEQFF
-,TRBV27,TRBJ2-5,-,14,TGTGCCAGCAGTACCGGGATGGAGGGGAAGACCCAGTACTTC,CASSTGMEGKTQYF
-,TRBV12-3/TRBV12-4,TRBJ2-7,-,13,TGTGCCAGCAGTTTAGGAGAGATCTACGAGCAGTACTTC,CASSLGEIYEQYF
-,TRBV7-6,TRBJ1-5,few,13,TGTGCCAGCAGCTTAGCGCAGAATCAGCCCCAGCATTTT,CASSLAQNQPQHF
TRBD1,TRBV7-9,TRBJ1-1,-,14,TGTGCCAGCAGTCGTCAGGGGGGCTTCACTGAAGCTTTCTTT,CASSRQGGFTEAFF
TRBD2,TRBV18,TRBJ2-7,-,12,TGTGCCAGCTCACCGGGAGGGGCTCAGCAGTACTTC,CASSPGGAQQYF
TRBD2,TRBV5-4,TRBJ2-1,many,15,TGTGCCAGCAGCCCGGGAGGGGAAGCGGGGGGGCGGCTGTTCTTC,CASSPGGEAGGRLFF
-,TRBV19,TRBJ2-2,-,13,TGTGCCAGTACCTTGTTTAGTTTCGGGGAGCTGTTTTTT,CASTLFSFGELFF
-,TRBV5-1,TRBJ2-1,-,16,TGCGCCAGCAGCTTGGTTCGGGGGAGCTCCTACAATGAGCAGTTCTTC,CASSLVRGSSYNEQFF
-,TRBV7-9,TRBJ1-4,-,12,TGTGCCAGCAGCCGAGAAGTTGAAAAACTGTTTTTT,CASSREVEKLFF
-,TRBV24-1,TRBJ1-2,-,12,TGTGCCACCAGCGGAGGATACTATGGCTACACCTTC,CATSGGYYGYTF
-,TRBV7-9,TRBJ2-1,-,11,TGTGCCAGCAGCCTAACGGATGAGCAGTTCTTC,CASSLTDEQFF
TRBD1,TRBV4-1,TRBJ1-2,-,15,TGCGCCAGCAGCCACCCGGGACAGGGGACCTATGGCTACACCTTC,CASSHPGQGTYGYTF
-,TRBV2,TRBJ2-2,-,14,TGTGCCAGCAGTACGACAGGGAACACCGGGGAGCTGTTTTTT,CASSTTGNTGELFF
-,TRBV18,TRBJ1-2,-,13,TGTGCCAGCTCACCAGACGGCGGTTATGGCTACACCTTC,CASSPDGGYGYTF
TRBD1,TRBV2,TRBJ1-1,once,17,TGTGCCAGCAGTGATTCGGGACAGGGTCATTTGAACACTGAAGCTTTCTTT,CASSDSGQGHLNTEAFF
-,TRBV28,TRBJ2-3,-,16,TGTGCCAGCACCCTCCCCCCCGGGGGAGGCACAGATACGCAGTATTTT,CASTLPPGGGTDTQYF
TRBD1,TRBV5-6,TRBJ1-2,few,17,TGTGCCAGCAGCCTGCAGGGACAGGGGGCGCTTCTACGTGGCTACACCTTC,CASSLQGQGALLRGYTF
-,TRBV6-5,TRBJ1-2,-,14,TGTGCCAGCAGAGCGGGACCGACAGGCTATGGCTACACCTTC,CASRAGPTGYGYTF
-,TRBV27,TRBJ1-5,few,15,TGTGCCAGCAGTTTGAGGACAGCCCGCAATCAGCCCCAGCATTTT,CASSLRTARNQPQHF
-,TRBV10-3,TRBJ1-1,once,14,TGTGCCATCAGCCCGGGCCGGGGAGGGACTGAAGCTTTCTTT,CAISPGRGGTEAFF
-,TRBV28,TRBJ2-5,-,13,TGTGCCAGCAAAAAAGGGGTGGGGGAGACCCAGTACTTC,CASKKGVGETQYF
TRBD1,TRBV2,TRBJ1-5,few,16,TGTGCCAGCAGGACAGGGGGAGGAATGAGCAATCAGCCCCAGCATTTT,CASRTGGGMSNQPQHF
TRBD1,TRBV5-1,TRBJ1-1,once,13,TGCGCCAGCAGCAGACAGGGGGACACTGAAGCTTTCTTT,CASSRQGDTEAFF
TRBD2,TRBV4-1,TRBJ2-7,-,16,TGCGCCAGCAGCCAAGTCCCTAGCGGGGGGATCCCCGAGCAGTACTTC,CASSQVPSGGIPEQYF
TRBD2,TRBV5-6,TRBJ2-7,-,14,TGTGCCAGCAGCTCCACACTAGCGAGGCACGAGCAGTACTTC,CASSSTLARHEQYF
TRBD2,TRBV18,TRBJ2-1,-,17,TGTGCCAGCTCACCCGATATTAATAGCGGGGACCCCAATGAGCAGTTCTTC,CASSPDINSGDPNEQFF
TRBD2,TRBV7-2,TRBJ2-3,-,14,TGTGCCAGCGGGCTAGCGGGGGGGCCAGATACGCAGTATTTT,CASGLAGGPDTQYF
-,TRBV3-1/TRBV3-2,TRBJ1-1,-,14,TGTGCCAGCAGCAGAGACCCCGGGGTCGCTGAAGCTTTCTTT,CASSRDPGVAEAFF
TRBD1,TRBV19,TRBJ1-1,once,16,TGTGCCAGTAGAACGGGGGACAGGGTCTCTCACACTGAAGCTTTCTTT,CASRTGDRVSHTEAFF
-,TRBV4-1,TRBJ2-1,-,13,TGCGCCAGCAGCCAGAACAGCTACAATGAGCAGTTCTTC,CASSQNSYNEQFF
-,TRBV4-1,TRBJ1-1,-,14,TGCGCCAGCAGCCGCCCACAGGGGAACACTGAAGCTTTCTTT,CASSRPQGNTEAFF
-,TRBV9,TRBJ1-3,-,14,TGTGCCAGCAGCGTAGGGAGCTCTGGAAACACCATATATTTT,CASSVGSSGNTIYF
TRBD1,TRBV24-1,TRBJ2-5,-,15,TGTGCCACCAGTGATGTAACAGGGGGATGGGAGACCCAGTACTTC,CATSDVTGGWETQYF
TRBD1,TRBV27,TRBJ1-2,-,14,TGTGCCAGCAGCAGGACAGGGCTAAACTATGGCTACACCTTC,CASSRTGLNYGYTF
-,TRBV7-6,TRBJ2-1,-,13,TGTGCCAGCAGCTTAGGACAGCTCAATGAGCAGTTCTTC,CASSLGQLNEQFF
TRBD1,TRBV15,TRBJ2-5,-,14,TGTGCCACCAGCAGGGACAGGGGTTGGGAGACCCAGTACTTC,CATSRDRGWETQYF
TRBD2,TRBV5-4,TRBJ2-3,-,14,TGTGCCAGCAGAAATGTAGCGGGGGGCGATACGCAGTATTTT,CASRNVAGGDTQYF
-,TRBV3-1/TRBV3-2,TRBJ1-1,-,13,TGTGCCAGCAGCCAAGCGCGGAGCACTGAAGCTTTCTTT,CASSQARSTEAFF
TRBD1,TRBV7-8,TRBJ1-2,-,15,TGTGCCAGCAGCTTAAGTAGACAGGGGGCGAGTGGCTACACCTTC,CASSLSRQGASGYTF
-,TRBV19,TRBJ1-1,-,14,TGTGCCAGCACATCCGATCAGTTGAACACTGAAGCTTTCTTT,CASTSDQLNTEAFF
-,TRBV6-5,TRBJ1-4,-,11,TGTGCCAGCAGTAATTCCGGGACTTTATTTTTT,CASSNSGTLFF
-,TRBV19,TRBJ1-1,-,15,TGTGCCAGTGCCGACGGGGGGCTGTTACTCACTGAAGCTTTCTTT,CASADGGLLLTEAFF
-,TRBV18,TRBJ1-6,-,16,TGTGCCAGCTCACCAGGGGAGTCAGGTTATAATTCACCCCTCCACTTT,CASSPGESGYNSPLHF
-,TRBV9,TRBJ2-5,-,14,TGTGCCAGCAGCGTAGGGAATCGGGGGGAGACCCAGTACTTC,CASSVGNRGETQYF
TRBD2,TRBV24-1,TRBJ2-3,-,15,TGTGCCACCAGTCCCACTAGCGGGGGGCTAGATACGCAGTATTTT,CATSPTSGGLDTQYF
-,TRBV27,TRBJ2-1,-,14,TGTGCCAGCAACCCCCTCGGCGGGGTCAATGAGCAGTTCTTC,CASNPLGGVNEQFF
-,TRBV5-1,TRBJ2-7,-,16,TGCGCCAGCAGCTTGGAAAATCGGGGAAGCTCCTACGAGCAGTACTTC,CASSLENRGSSYEQYF
-,TRBV28,TRBJ2-5,-,13,TGTGCCAGCAGTTTTACTAGAGGGGAGACCCAGTACTTC,CASSFTRGETQYF